This TCR beta chain emerged from a study of regulatory T cells in long-lasting Graves disease (TCRdb year 2021). About the study as a whole: To count as having persistent Graves' disease, a patient had to have received antithyroid drug treatment for over 5 years with TSH receptor autoantibodies remaining persistently positive. This study used TCR sequencing and RNA sequencing of peripheral blood to compare persistent Graves' disease patients against newly diagnosed Graves' disease patients. The study was conducted in China and was registered as a clinical trial. A total of about 33 samples underwent TCR sequencing, from about 13 patients with persistent Graves' disease and some 20 patients with newly diagnosed Graves' disease. Antithyroid drugs had been taken for 8.5 to 11 years on average by persistent Graves' disease patients in the clinical cohort. Overall results and qualifications from the work: The authors noted that the small sample size was a limitation that may lower accuracy. Lower TCR Shannon entropy and fewer highly expanded clones were observed in persistent Graves' disease patients than in newly diagnosed patients, which suggested clonal expansion. TRBV28, TRBJ1-2 and TRBJ2-5 were preferentially used in persistent disease, while TRBV20-1 and TRBJ2-1 were favored in newly diagnosed disease. Only peripheral blood was studied, because thyroid tissue, the primary lesion, was inaccessible. More public clonotypes were shared among persistent patients (around 3,000) than among newly diagnosed patients (just under 1,000). Sequencing and analysis were limited to the TCR beta chain.

Libraries were constructed by multiplex PCR. The sequencing machine was an Illumina HiSeq 4000. iRepertoire HTBI primers and Arm-PCR amplification of CDR3 regions were used to construct TCR beta libraries. Gel purification was performed on PCR products prior to sequencing. The study's own analysis went as follows. Across samples, 60 to 80 TRBV and 13 to 15 TRBJ segments were identified and used for gene usage analysis of CDR3 amino acid clonotypes. Filtered high-quality paired reads were merged into contigs using COPE and FqMerger. BLAST was used to align contigs to the IMGT TRBV, TRBD and TRBJ reference genes, and CDR3 was defined following IMGT. Clonotypes above 0.1% frequency were classified as highly expanded clones. Shannon entropy was used to measure repertoire diversity, and the Gini coefficient was used to measure V-J evenness. A clonotype was considered public if more than one individual shared it. TCRdb reran the public reads through fastp at Q25 and MiXCR, keeping productive beta chains. Rows matching on CDR3 protein sequence are summarized as one entry with the most common DNA and genes. The V and J calls and clone size come from TCRdb's table, not from the authors' own analysis. This sample holds 300,000 to 500,000 distinct CDR3 sequences; roughly 20% were observed only once. The ten largest clonotypes hold less than 25% of the sample.

The time point label of this sample denotes: persistent/refractory GD, antithyroid drugs over 5 years with positive TRAb. For both TCR sequencing and RNA sequencing, RNA was extracted from PBMCs using TRIzol. Graves' disease was diagnosed according to American Thyroid Association guidelines. Patients were recruited from an endocrinology department in Xi'an, China. From each patient, about 9.7 milliliters of peripheral blood was collected into an EDTA anticoagulant tube. PBMCs were isolated by Ficoll Paque Plus density gradient separation without further T cell sorting. An Agilent 2100 Bioanalyzer and agarose gel were used to check RNA quality, while a NanoDrop 2000 measured RNA concentration. Trimming takes 5 bases off V and 7 bases off J; junction bases not matched to a gene: 7. Counted from cysteine to phenylalanine, this CDR3 has 14 amino acids. The entry retains the CDR3 DNA only, 42 bases that are in frame from base 1.

This clonotype showed up just a few times. Its cognate antigen has yet to be identified. One base away there is no much larger clone; base qualities are not given. The chain is made from TRBV12-3 or TRBV12-4 and TRBJ1-2, and 10 junction bases match TRBD1. The clonotype originates from a female donor with Graves disease. Sample: peripheral blood mononuclear cells (PBMCs), taken when the disease was refractory, from a patient treated with antithyroid drugs. CDR3 sequence: CASSLRQGAGGYTF. The DNA sequence is as follows: TGTGCCAGCAGTCTCAGACAGGGGGCGGGTGGCTACACCTTC.